Below are 25 T cell receptor beta chains sequenced from a single sample in a study of human thymus T cells. Only in-frame clones appear in the TCRdb table, and some are missing; sequencing was by immunoSEQ multiplex PCR. This table has 54,000 or so clones, around 94% appearing once. The sample was blood. The receptors come from a boy younger than two with a congenital heart defect but otherwise immunologically healthy.

J is TRBJ2-5 and V is TRBV28; 10 nucleotides align to TRBD1. Trimming cost V 6 bases and J 5 bases; bases outside gene matches: 6. The length of the CDR3 is 14 residues. CDR1 and CDR2 from the germline V gene are MDHEN and SYDVKM. The CDR3 protein is CASRRQGASETQYF. The CDR3 DNA reads TGTGCCAGCAGGAGACAGGGGGCGAGTGAGACCCAGTACTTC.

The genes are TRBV1 and TRBJ2-7. TRBV1 is a documented pseudogene. The CDR3 is 15 amino acids. The CDR3 here is CTSSQGRLGVDEQYF. The DNA for the CDR3 is TGCACCAGCAGCCAAGGAAGGTTGGGGGTCGACGAGCAGTACTTC.

V usage is TRBV2 and J usage is TRBJ2-1, with 10 bases that match TRBD2. There are 16 residues in the CDR3. The germline gives CDR1 SNHLY, CDR2 FYNNEI. V shed 0 bases and J 3 bases; nucleotides not matched to a gene: 2. The CDR3 DNA sequence: TGTGCCAGCAGTGAAGCGGTAGCGGGAGGCTACAATGAGCAGTTCTTC. Residues: CASSEAVAGGYNEQFF.

V is TRBV27 and J is TRBJ2-2; TRBD1 agrees at 10 bases. This CDR3 spans 14 amino acids. Germline CDR1 and CDR2: MNHEY and SMNVEV (reference sequence). With V trimmed by 4 bases and J by 5 bases, 1 base remained unmatched. In DNA form, the CDR3 reads TGTGCCAGCAGTTGGACAGGGGGTACCGGGGAGCTGTTTTTT. This codes for CASSWTGGTGELFF.

The genes are TRBV18 and TRBJ2-1, with 10 bases identical to TRBD2. Germline V gives CDR1 KGHSH, CDR2 LQKENI. The CDR3 loop spans 14 amino acids. V lost 4 bases to trimming and J lost 6 bases; unmatched junction nucleotides: 3. CDR3 bases: TGTGCCAGCTCACGTCCTAGCGGGAGCAATGAGCAGTTCTTC. It is translated as CASSRPSGSNEQFF.

The chain employs TRBV5-5 and TRBJ2-3; no firm D call. The V gene's germline CDR1 is SGHKS and CDR2 YYEKEE (reference sequence). The CDR3 sequence is 15 residues long. Trimming removed 3 bases at V and 0 bases at J, with 11 bases between. The CDR3 sequence: CASSYLGPSTDTQYF. CDR3 bases: TGTGCCAGCAGCTATCTAGGCCCTAGCACAGATACGCAGTATTTT.

CDR3 nucleotide sequence: TGCGCCAGTTGGGAGGCGGGGATCACAGATACGCAGTATTTT. This codes for CASWEAGITDTQYF. The chain joins TRBV5-1 to TRBJ2-3; possibly TRBD2 for D (6 bases). There are 14 residues in the CDR3. Trimming removed 8 bases from V and 2 bases from J, with 15 bases in between. Germline V CDR1 and CDR2: SGHRS, YFSETQ.

The chain employs TRBV27 and TRBJ2-1; D unclear. Germline V gives CDR1 MNHEY, CDR2 SMNVEV (reference sequence). The CDR3 is 13 residues long. V was clipped by 0 bases and J by 7 bases, with 7 bases between them. The CDR3 bases are TGTGCCAGCAGTTTATCGCCCATGAATGAGCAGTTCTTC. This codes for CASSLSPMNEQFF.

The J gene is TRBJ2-3, the V gene TRBV25-1, with a weak D call TRBD2 (6 bases). Per the germline V gene, CDR1 is MGHDK and CDR2 is SYGVNS. CDR3 size: 14 residues. V was trimmed by 4 bases and J by 6 bases, leaving 14 bases between them. As DNA, the CDR3 is TGTGCCAGCAGTGCGGGTGGAGGGGCGGATACGCAGTATTTT. The encoded protein is CASSAGGGADTQYF.

The genes are TRBV10-1 and TRBJ2-7; D may be TRBD1 (6 bases). V lost 1 base to trimming and J lost 3 bases, with 16 bases between them. Germline CDR1 reads WNHNN; CDR2 reads SYGVQD (reference sequence). This CDR3 region has 16 residues. Here the CDR3 DNA reads TGCGCCAGCAGTGAGTATGAAGGGCAGGGACACTACGAGCAGTACTTC. This sequence encodes CASSEYEGQGHYEQYF.

CDR3 nucleotide sequence: TGTGCCAGTAGTATGGGGACAGGGGGCATCACAGATACGCAGTATTTT. Translated, it gives CASSMGTGGITDTQYF. The chain joins TRBV19 to TRBJ2-3; TRBD1 matches 12 bases. V trimming: 3 bases; J trimming: 2 bases; junction bases outside the gene matches: 3. CDR3 length: 16 amino acids. Germline lookup yields CDR1 LNHDA and CDR2 SQIVND (reference sequence).

V is TRBV19 and J is TRBJ2-3; a possible D gene is TRBD1 (5 bases). V lost 3 bases and J lost 10, with 11 bases in between. Germline V gene lookup returns CDR1 LNHDA and CDR2 SQIVND (reference sequence). This CDR3 is 12 amino acids long. The CDR3 DNA is TGTGCCAGTAGTATGTGGCAGGGTTCGCAGTATTTT. This sequence encodes CASSMWQGSQYF.

The gene calls are TRBV11-2 and TRBJ1-2, with TRBD1 matching over 7 bases. This CDR3 is built from 14 residues. Per the germline V gene, CDR1 is SGHAT and CDR2 is FQNNGV. V gave up 5 bases and J gave up 2 bases; unmatched junction bases: 5. CDR3 bases: TGTGCCAGCAGCCACCCGGGACAGAACTATGGCTACACCTTC. This translates into CASSHPGQNYGYTF.

The chain is built from TRBV29-1 and TRBJ2-4, with 11 bases that match TRBD1. The CDR3 is 17 residues long. CDR1 SQVTM and CDR2 ANQGSEA come from the germline V gene. Trimming at V came to 0 bases and at J to 2 bases, leaving 6 bases not matched to a gene. The CDR3 region is CSVEDRTGGASKNIQYF. The CDR3 DNA is TGCAGCGTTGAAGATCGGACAGGGGGCGCTTCCAAAAACATTCAGTACTTC. The whole variable domain, remainder taken from reference TRBV29-1 and TRBJ2-4, is SAVISQKPSRDICQRGTSLTIQCQVDSQVTMMFWYRQQPGQSLTLIATANQGSEATYESGFVIDKFPISRPNLTFSTLTVSNMSPEDSSIYLCSVEDRTGGASKNIQYFGAGTRLSVL.

The chain combines TRBV15 with TRBJ2-2; the D gene is possibly TRBD2 (6 bases). The CDR3 totals 12 residues. The germline V gene encodes CDR1 LNHNV and CDR2 YYDKDF (reference sequence). V was cut by 5 bases and J by 9 bases, with 10 bases left in between. The CDR3 spells CATSPRGRELFF. In nucleotides, the CDR3 is TGTGCCACCAGCCCCCGGGGGAGGGAGCTGTTTTTT.

J is TRBJ2-5 and V is TRBV5-1, with D maybe TRBD1 (5 bases). Germline V gene sequence: CDR1 SGHRS, CDR2 YFSETQ. There are 14 residues in the CDR3. The V gene lost 2 bases and the J gene lost 5 bases, with 13 bases spanning the gap. The CDR3 region is CASSLTGVRETQYF. CDR3 bases: TGCGCCAGCAGCTTAACAGGTGTAAGGGAGACCCAGTACTTC.

The chain joins TRBV27 to TRBJ2-3, with D unclear. V shed 9 bases and J shed 10 bases, with 20 bases lying between them. The CDR3 sequence is 13 residues long. Germline V gene lookup returns CDR1 MNHEY and CDR2 SMNVEV (reference sequence). The CDR3 protein is CASRRNGFRSQYF. The CDR3 nucleotides are TGTGCCAGTCGTAGAAATGGGTTTAGATCGCAGTATTTT.

CDR3 nucleotides: TGTGCCAGCAGTTACTCGATGGAGGGATCTAACTATGGCTACACCTTC. Amino acid sequence: CASSYSMEGSNYGYTF. This sequence joins TRBV6-5 and TRBJ1-2; no definite D call. The CDR3 is 16 residues long. The V gene lost 0 bases and the J gene lost 0 bases, with 11 bases spanning the gap. Germline CDR1 MNHEY, CDR2 SVGAGI.

The J gene is TRBJ2-7, the V gene TRBV10-3; D might be TRBD1 (5 bases). From germline, CDR1 is ENHRY and CDR2 SYGVKD. The germline V and J ends were trimmed by 2 bases and 2 bases, with 16 bases remaining between them. The CDR3 length is 16 residues. CDR3 sequence reads: CAISESAVGQTYEQYF. DNA of the CDR3: TGTGCCATCAGTGAGAGTGCGGTGGGGCAAACCTACGAGCAGTACTTC.

The rearrangement links TRBV5-1 to TRBJ2-2; 8 nucleotides agree with TRBD1. The V and J ends lost 1 base and 4 bases, in that order; junction bases with no gene match: 3. The CDR3 totals 15 residues. Germline assignment: CDR1 SGHRS and CDR2 YFSETQ. CDR3 loop: CASSLITGGTGELFF. The CDR3 DNA sequence: TGCGCCAGCAGCTTGATTACAGGGGGCACCGGGGAGCTGTTTTTT.

V and J are TRBV19 and TRBJ1-1; D uncertain. Germline loops: CDR1 LNHDA, CDR2 SQIVND (reference sequence). V lost 5 bases and J 0 bases, leaving 7 bases between the germline ends. The CDR3 spans 13 residues. This chain's CDR3 is CASSPLVNTEAFF. The CDR3 nucleotides read TGTGCCAGTAGTCCCCTGGTGAACACTGAAGCTTTCTTT.

V and J are TRBV5-1 and TRBJ2-3, with 7 positions matching TRBD1. J was trimmed by 2 bases and V by 1 base; bases with no gene match: 10. CDR1 is SGHRS, CDR2 YFSETQ, per germline. The CDR3 loop spans 17 amino acids. The DNA for the CDR3 is TGCGCCAGCAGCTTGTTCGTAGGACAGGCCGCCACAGATACGCAGTATTTT. It specifies CASSLFVGQAATDTQYF.

The rearrangement joins TRBV28 to TRBJ1-4; 9 bases line up with TRBD1. V shed 3 bases and J 5 bases; nucleotides not matched to a gene: 4. Germline assignment: CDR1 MDHEN and CDR2 SYDVKM. The CDR3 is 15 residues long. CDR3 nucleotide sequence: TGTGCCAGCAGTTTCCCCGACAGGGGGAATGAAAAACTGTTTTTT. Protein product: CASSFPDRGNEKLFF. The variable domain in full, with the rest retrieved from reference TRBV28 and TRBJ1-4, is DVKVTQSSRYLVKRTGEKVFLECVQDMDHENMFWYRQDPGLGLRLIYFSYDVKMKEKGDIPEGYSVSREKKERFSLILESASTNQTSMYLCASSFPDRGNEKLFFGSGTQLSVL.

The V call is TRBV28, the J call TRBJ1-4; 8 nucleotides match TRBD1. Germline lookup yields CDR1 MDHEN and CDR2 SYDVKM. This CDR3 region has 14 residues. The junction had 6 bases not matched to a gene; V was cut back by 4 bases and J by 8 bases. This chain's CDR3 is CASSSGTGWEKLFF. In DNA, the CDR3 is TGTGCCAGCAGTTCCGGGACAGGATGGGAAAAACTGTTTTTT.

The rearrangement uses TRBV27 and TRBJ2-1; D perhaps matches TRBD1 (7 bases). V dropped 3 bases and J dropped 2 bases, with 11 bases sitting between them. In germline, CDR1 is MNHEY, CDR2 SMNVEV (reference sequence). There are 15 residues in the CDR3. The CDR3 bases are TGTGCCAGCAGTTTCCAGGGGGGACCCTACAATGAGCAGTTCTTC. Amino acids: CASSFQGGPYNEQFF.